What follows is one TCR beta chain and its context. Its target antigen remains unknown. Per-nucleotide qualities are absent, and no much larger clonotype sits a single base away. Receptors were amplified or captured by the immunoSEQ multiplex PCR assay. This immuneACCESS table, as held by TCRdb, lists in-frame sequences with V and J called but not all clones. Of the missing ones, under half trace to an unresolved V gene in checked studies; the others have no known cause. The sample profile shows about 93,000 clones; 95% of them were found once. In total, the top ten clones hold 0.2% to 0.3% of the sample. This record belongs to a study of technical replicates of blood from a handful of donors (dated by TCRdb to the late 2010s). From cysteine to phenylalanine, the CDR3 is 15 amino acids long. This entry keeps only the CDR3 DNA: 45 bases, framed from base 1. V drops 6 bases and J drops 2 bases, leaving 14 bases in between. Looking up the germline V gene yields CDR1 MNHNS and CDR2 SASEGT.

The sample was T cells isolated from PBMCs. The chain couples TRBV6-1 to TRBJ1-5; the D segment could be TRBD1, given 5 matching bases. The sequence was obtained from a human donor in good health. The nucleotide sequence is given as TGTGCCAGCAGCGTCAGGGTTGTCGGCAATCAGCCCCAGCATTTT. Translated, it gives CASSVRVVGNQPQHF.